This record looks at one T cell receptor (beta chain) sequence and its context. The sample originates from a study of somatic mutations in cytotoxic T cells in rheumatoid arthritis. Using immunoSEQ multiplex PCR, the repertoire was profiled, and TCRdb retains in-frame clones only, with some absent. Seen here are 20,000 or so clones, approximately 80% observed once, and the top ten hold roughly a tenth. Positive magnetic bead selection was used to isolate CD4+ and CD8+ cells; purity was checked by flow cytometry. The CDR3 extends over 16 amino acids. Germline V lookup: CDR1 LNHDA, CDR2 SQIVND (reference sequence). The J segment lost 8 bases and the V segment lost 10 bases, leaving 17 bases of the junction unmatched.

Specimen: CD8+ T cells sorted from blood. The source of this sequence is a woman aged 45-59 years in good health. The rearrangement links TRBV19 to TRBJ2-2; 9 bases map to TRBD1. The CDR3 bases are TGTGCCACCCTAGACATCAGCCGGGACAGGGTAGGGGAGCTGTTTTTT. Residues: CATLDISRDRVGELFF.